The text below deals with one TCR beta chain. Its antigen is not known. The data were obtained in a study of T cells after yellow fever vaccination. Looking at the study overall: Preparation used SMART-Seq v4 Ultra Low Input for the low-cell-number fractions. Overall study results and limits: The study noted that FACS-sorted repertoires could contain abundant clonotypes contaminating from the bulk population.

V lost 5 bases to trimming and J lost 1 base; unmatched junction nucleotides: 9. Germline loops: CDR1 LNHDA, CDR2 SQIVND (reference sequence). The CDR3 runs 16 residues. MiXCR, run by TCRdb on the 5' RACE reads, gives a single entry per CDR3 protein. The sample has some 560,000 distinct CDR3 sequences; approximately 16% are singletons. The material was PBMCs, obtained around 5 days after the first yellow fever vaccination. The V and J genes are TRBV19 and TRBJ1-1; 8 bases match TRBD1. This TCR was sampled from a man aged 18 to 29 who received the YFV17D yellow fever vaccine. CDR3 DNA: TGTGCCAGTAGTCAAAGCCAGGGGGCGAGGAACACTGAAGCTTTCTTT. Its translation is CASSQSQGARNTEAFF.